The 6 T cell receptor beta chains below all came from one sample that was sequenced in a study of HIV-infected patients and healthy controls (dated by TCRdb to the mid-2010s). The study collected follow-up blood from HIV-infected patients roughly three months, about 14 weeks, after antiretroviral therapy began. Whole blood was used without cell fractionation, so all unsorted peripheral T cells were reflected in the repertoire. The library was made by 5' RACE. Instrument used: Illumina MiSeq. SuperScript III was used to reverse transcribe 500 ng RNA with primers targeting the alpha and beta constant regions. Alpha and beta chain libraries were generated separately via chain-specific third strand synthesis with multiplexing indices. Using fastp at Q25 and MiXCR, TCRdb reprocessed the public reads and kept productive beta chains. Rows merge per CDR3 protein into single entries with the most common DNA and genes. This sample holds some 7,400 distinct CDR3 sequences; around 6.7% were observed only once. Of the sample, around 21% falls within the top ten clones.

Sequenced here: blood, sampled during antiretroviral therapy. These receptors were obtained from an adult with HIV infection.

Within the sample, this clonotype is medium-sized. This beta chain lies outside the target of a library built for alpha chains; its clone size means little. V and J are TRBV4-1 and TRBJ2-3; D not certain. V lost 1 base to trimming and J lost 1 base, with 9 bases between them. Germline V lookup: CDR1 MGHRA, CDR2 YSYEKL. CDR3 length equals 15 residues. In nucleotides, the CDR3 is TGCGCCAGCAGCCAAGCAGCAACAGGCACAGATACGCAGTATTTT. It translates to CASSQAATGTDTQYF.

Ten or more counts support this clonotype. The library was prepared for alpha chains; this beta chain is a stray read, so its frequency means little. The chain carries TRBV5-1 and TRBJ2-3; the D gene is possibly TRBD1 (5 bases). V lost 4 bases and J lost 0, with 9 bases in between. Per the germline V gene, CDR1 is SGHRS and CDR2 is YFSETQ. The CDR3 runs to 14 residues. The CDR3 coding sequence is TGCGCCAGCAGCCAGACAGACAGCACAGATACGCAGTATTTT. Translating it yields CASSQTDSTDTQYF.

Within the sample, this clonotype is medium-sized. Since the library was made to target alpha chains, this beta chain is a stray read and its abundance is not meaningful. V and J are TRBV6-4 and TRBJ2-2; possible D gene TRBD2, 5 bases. V was clipped by 2 bases and J by 1 base, with 5 bases between them. Germline-derived CDR1 and CDR2 are MRHNA and SNTAGT. There are 14 residues in the CDR3. The CDR3: CASSDGLNTGELFF. The DNA of the CDR3 is TGTGCCAGCAGTGACGGACTGAACACCGGGGAGCTGTTTTTT.

The sample holds many counts of this clonotype. The library was designed around alpha chains, so this beta chain is a stray read whose abundance carries little weight. The chain couples TRBV20-1 to TRBJ2-1, with no clear D. CDR3 length: 11 residues. Germline V gene sequence: CDR1 DFQATT, CDR2 SNEGSKA (reference sequence). Trimming took 5 bases from V and 4 from J, leaving 6 bases between them. The CDR3 reads CSAFLYNEQFF. CDR3 bases: TGCAGTGCTTTCTTATACAATGAGCAGTTCTTC.

As concerns this clonotype: The library was designed around alpha chains, so this beta chain is a stray read whose abundance carries little weight. This rearrangement joins TRBV29-1 to TRBJ2-3; D gene ambiguous. Germline CDR1 and CDR2: SQVTM and ANQGSEA. This CDR3 has 14 amino acids. Between the trimmed V and J ends, which lost 2 bases and 2 bases, there was a span of 11 bases. The CDR3 coding sequence is TGCAGCGTTGAAAGTGGCGGCTCCACAGATACGCAGTATTTT. Its translation is CSVESGGSTDTQYF.

Within the sample, this clonotype is medium-sized (0.01 to 0.1%). For a library built for alpha chains, this beta chain is a stray read; little rests on its size. The rearrangement uses TRBV4-1 and TRBJ1-1; D unclear. This CDR3 is 14 amino acids long. Trimming removed 0 bases from V and 6 bases from J, with 11 bases in between. Germline V lookup: CDR1 MGHRA, CDR2 YSYEKL. The CDR3 sequence is CASSQDSAEAEAFF. DNA of the CDR3: TGCGCCAGCAGCCAAGATTCGGCAGAGGCTGAAGCTTTCTTT.